This T cell receptor (beta chain) comes out of a study of shared clonotypes between healthy human individuals. Study-wide points: Donors were few, which limited the genetic and exposure-history diversity represented.

V lost 0 bases and J 5 bases, leaving 28 bases between the germline ends. The CDR3 runs 19 residues. Germline V gene sequence: CDR1 GTSNPN, CDR2 SVGIG (reference sequence). Bulk PBMC genomic DNA spanned ten immunoSEQ deep plates. Data came from immunoSEQ multiplex PCR; TCRdb stores just in-frame clones and leaves some out. The sample holds approximately 500,000 clones, over 70% seen once. As concerns this clone: Its antigen is unidentified.

This clonotype was sampled from a woman in her forties in good health. Some clones in this sample may be carry-over from other donors' samples. The chain recombines TRBV30 with TRBJ1-2, with D perhaps matching TRBD1 (5 bases). Sequences were obtained from PBMCs. CDR3 sequence reads: CAWSVFRGDFIRMAYGYTF. CDR3 coding DNA: TGTGCCTGGAGTGTATTCCGCGGGGACTTCATTCGTATGGCGTATGGCTACACCTTC.